This T cell receptor (beta chain) stems from a study of T cell repertoires in cytomegalovirus infection. TCRdb passed the reads through MiXCR, listing each CDR3 protein once. The profile covers around 430,000 distinct CDR3 sequences, with about 44% appearing a single time and 40% to 50% taken by the ten largest. The CDR3 is made up of 15 amino acids. The germline CDR1 and CDR2 sequences are MGHRA and YSYEKL. Trimming removed 1 base from V and 4 bases from J; junction bases left unmatched: 5. Comments on this clonotype: Its target is not known.

The chain uses TRBV4-1 and TRBJ2-5, with TRBD1 matching over 8 bases. The sequence was collected from a human donor in good health (CMV status not recorded). Some clones in this sample may be carry-over from other donors' samples. The sample here was cultured PBMCs, taken from culture after CMV antigen stimulation. The CDR3 DNA is TGCGCCAGCAGCCAAGCCACAGGGGGGTCAGAGACCCAGTACTTC. Translating it yields CASSQATGGSETQYF.